In this sample, the clone carrying this TCR beta chain turned up a few times. Original processing methods: The assay estimated nucleated cells by amplifying reference gene primers. The table came from immunoSEQ multiplex PCR; TCRdb's copy has only in-frame clones and leaves some out. That table is the source of V, J and clone size, and D and trimming were worked out from the DNA. The table lists a few hundred thousand clones, approximately 86% of them singletons. These data come from a study of blood T cell repertoires in COVID-19. Study summary: Samples of COVID-19 (acute and convalescent) were obtained from the United States, Italy and Spain. T cells, B-cell-depleted T cells, or PBMCs provided the cDNA or gDNA that served as material.

The receptor was derived from a man between 40 and 49 years old who had recovered from COVID-19. The specimen sequenced was peripheral blood.

The CDR3: CAISEGTRGDAFF. The CDR3 coding sequence is TGTGCCATCAGTGAAGGGACAAGAGGCGACGCTTTCTTT. The chain carries TRBV10-3 and TRBJ1-1; D may be TRBD1 (6 bases). The germline CDR1 and CDR2 sequences are ENHRY and SYGVKD. The CDR3 covers 13 residues. The ends were cut back, 3 bases at V and 11 bases at J, with 16 bases in the middle.